Listed below are T cell receptor beta chains from one sample, sequenced in a study of CD8+CD57+ T cells in acquired aplastic anemia. MiXCR, run by TCRdb on the reads, gives a single entry per CDR3 protein. The sample has about 210,000 distinct CDR3 sequences, around 32% seen once. Sequenced sample: sorted CD4+, CD8+, or CD8+CD57+ T cells (not recorded which) from PBMCs. All receptors come from a human donor in good health, serving as a control. The CDR3 runs from the conserved cysteine through the conserved F or W. D genes are given only for firm matches. Clone size appears in some rows only: once, few, many, or a class for an expanded clone.

clone size	D gene	V gene	J gene	CDR3 DNA	CDR3 protein
many	TRBD2	TRBV15	TRBJ2-1	TGTGCCACCAGCAGAGCGCCCGGGCGGTCTAGCGGGAACCGAGAGCAGTTCTTC	CATSRAPGRSSGNREQFF
NA	NA	TRBV6-1	TRBJ1-1	TGTGCCAGCAGTGGGCAGAAGGTTGAAGCTTTCTTT	CASSGQKVEAFF
NA	NA	TRBV11-3	TRBJ2-5	TGTGCCAGCAGCTTCGGCGATGACCAGTACTTC	CASSFGDDQYF
few	NA	TRBV4-2	TRBJ2-7	TGTGCCAGCAGCCCCGGACTTCTAGACACCTACGAGCAGTACTTC	CASSPGLLDTYEQYF
NA	NA	TRBV19	TRBJ1-1	TGTGCCAGCAGTTTATATACGGGGGGCTACGACACTGAAGCTTTCTTT	CASSLYTGGYDTEAFF
many	NA	TRBV20-1	TRBJ2-7	TGCAGTGCTAGGACAGTGGTATCCTACGAGCAGTACTTC	CSARTVVSYEQYF
NA	NA	TRBV29-1	TRBJ2-7	TGCAGCGTTGCCTCTGCGTTCGCCTACGAGCAGTACTTC	CSVASAFAYEQYF
NA	TRBD1	TRBV3-1	TRBJ2-2	TGTGCCAGCAGCACGCGGACAGGGGAAGGGGAGCTGTTTTTT	CASSTRTGEGELFF
many	NA	TRBV10-2	TRBJ1-1	TGCGCCAGCAGTGAGGACGGAAAAGGGTGGGGCACTGAAGCTTTCTTT	CASSEDGKGWGTEAFF
many	NA	TRBV20-1	TRBJ1-1	TGCAGTGCTAGGCAGGGAGGGGGTACTGAAGCTTTCTTT	CSARQGGGTEAFF
many	NA	TRBV20-1	TRBJ2-5	TGCAGTGCTACCGGTGAGACCAGAGACCGTGAGACCCAGTACTTC	CSATGETRDRETQYF
few	NA	TRBV10-3	TRBJ2-7	TGTGCCATCAGTAGAGGCAGCTCCTACGAGCAGTACTTC	CAISRGSSYEQYF
NA	NA	TRBV20-1	TRBJ2-3	TGCAGTGCTAGAGCGTGGGATACGCAGTATTTT	CSARAWDTQYF
NA	NA	TRBV20-1	TRBJ1-1	TGCAGTGCCAAGAAAGGGAATAAGGGCAGCGCGGAAGCTTTCTTT	CSAKKGNKGSAEAFF
many	TRBD1	TRBV5-1	TRBJ1-2	TGCGCCAGCAGCAAGACCTTGACAGGGACCTCGACTCTCTACACCTTC	CASSKTLTGTSTLYTF
NA	NA	TRBV20-1	TRBJ2-7	TGCAGTGCTAGAGCGCCTACCTACGAGCAGTACTTC	CSARAPTYEQYF
NA	TRBD1	TRBV25-1	TRBJ2-3	TGTGCCAGCAGTGACGACAGGGGGCCCACAGATACGCAGTATTTT	CASSDDRGPTDTQYF
few	NA	TRBV6-4	TRBJ1-1	TGTGCCAGCAGTGTACGTCTCAGGGATACCGAAGCTTTCTTT	CASSVRLRDTEAFF
NA	NA	TRBV5-1	TRBJ2-5	TGCGCCAGCAGCTTGGTTCCCCCCGAGACCCAGTACTTC	CASSLVPPETQYF
NA	NA	TRBV9	TRBJ2-7	TGTGCCAGCAGCCCAACCGGGACGAGTCCCTACGAGCAGTACTTC	CASSPTGTSPYEQYF
NA	TRBD1	TRBV6-2/TRBV6-3	TRBJ2-7	TGTGCCAGCAGTTACTCGTTGTGGGGGACAGGGGGGGCCTACGAGCAGTACTTC	CASSYSLWGTGGAYEQYF
NA	TRBD1	TRBV24-1	TRBJ2-1	TGTGCCACCAGTGATCCAAAACCTCGGACAGGGGGCTATTTTCATGAGCAGTTCTTC	CATSDPKPRTGGYFHEQFF
many	TRBD2	TRBV20-1	TRBJ2-3	TGCAGTGCGTCGCGGGAGGGGTGGACAGATACGCAGTATTTT	CSASREGWTDTQYF
few	NA	TRBV24-1	TRBJ2-5	TGTGCCACTTGGACTCGAGGAGAGACCCAGTACTTC	CATWTRGETQYF
NA	NA	TRBV7-8	TRBJ2-5	TGTGCCAGCAGCTCCGAGGCCCAGTACTTC	CASSSEAQYF
few	TRBD1	TRBV4-2	TRBJ1-1	TGTGCCAGCAGCCAAGTGGGGGACCAAGCCACACAGGGGTGGACTGAAGCTTTCTTT	CASSQVGDQATQGWTEAFF
NA	TRBD1	TRBV2	TRBJ1-1	TGTGCCAGCACGACAGGGATCACTGAAGCTTTCTTT	CASTTGITEAFF
many	NA	TRBV2	TRBJ2-1	TGTGCCAGCAGTGGACAGGACAATGAGCAGTTCTTC	CASSGQDNEQFF
many	TRBD1	TRBV20-1	TRBJ1-2	TGCAGTGCTAAGGGGACAGGGAAAGACTATGGCTACACCTTC	CSAKGTGKDYGYTF
NA	TRBD1	TRBV5-1	TRBJ1-2	TGCGCCAGCAGCCCCTCAACAGGGGCCTATGGCCACACCTTC	CASSPSTGAYGHTF
many	NA	TRBV20-1	TRBJ1-1	TGCAGTGCTAGAATCAACAGGGCGGCCACTGAAGCTTTCTTT	CSARINRAATEAFF
many	NA	TRBV7-2	TRBJ2-3	TGTGCCAGCAGCTTAGTTCCAGATACGCAGTATTTT	CASSLVPDTQYF
many	TRBD1	TRBV5-1	TRBJ1-1	TGCGCCAGCAGCTTGTGGGGACAGGCGAACACTGAAGCTTTCTTT	CASSLWGQANTEAFF
NA	TRBD2	TRBV3-1	TRBJ2-5	TGTGCCAGCAGCCCGCTAGGGGAGGGCCAAGAGACCCAGTACTTC	CASSPLGEGQETQYF
few	NA	TRBV2	TRBJ2-5	TGTGCCAGCAGCCGCCTATGGACCCAGTACTTC	CASSRLWTQYF